These 17 T cell receptor beta chains were all obtained from the same sample, sequenced in a study of shared clonotypes between healthy human individuals. Here immunoSEQ multiplex PCR was the method, and the copy in TCRdb shows in-frame clones only, minus some. Altogether around 2.1 million clones are present, approximately 96% being singletons, with the ten largest covering about 0.13%. Sequenced sample: naive CD4+ T cells sorted from blood. The subset is: CD45RA+ positively selected. These receptors were collected from a young man in good health.

This rearrangement joins TRBV9 to TRBJ2-7; 11 nucleotides line up with TRBD2. The length of the CDR3 is 15 residues. V lost 4 bases, J lost 3 bases, and 6 bases stayed unmatched. Germline CDR1 SGDLS, CDR2 YYNGEE. DNA for the CDR3: TGTGCCAGCAGCATAGGGACTAGCGGATTCTACGAGCAGTACTTC. Its translation: CASSIGTSGFYEQYF.

The chain uses TRBV7-2 and TRBJ2-1, with TRBD2 matching over 7 bases. Unmatched junction bases numbered 15, after V lost 3 bases and J lost 10 bases. The germline V gene has CDR1 SGHTA and CDR2 FQGNSA. The CDR3 has 16 residues. This CDR3 is CASSLFSREVPSEQFF. The CDR3 DNA reads as TGTGCCAGCAGCTTGTTTAGTCGGGAGGTACCTAGCGAGCAGTTCTTC.

The V call is TRBV29-1, the J call TRBJ2-7; 9 bases map to TRBD1. V shed 0 bases and J 4 bases; nucleotides not matched to a gene: 7. The germline CDR1 and CDR2 sequences are SQVTM and ANQGSEA. The CDR3 sequence is 15 residues long. CDR3 protein: CSVEEGQGRNYEQYF. The DNA for the CDR3 is TGCAGCGTTGAAGAGGGACAGGGAAGGAATTACGAGCAGTACTTC.

The CDR3 loop reads CASSGDSGRGSYEQYF. The CDR3 nucleotides are TGTGCCAGCAGTGGAGATAGCGGGAGGGGTTCCTACGAGCAGTACTTC. The genes are TRBV6-1 and TRBJ2-7; TRBD2 aligns across 11 bases. The germline CDR1 and CDR2 sequences are MNHNS and SASEGT. Losses at the gene ends were 4 bases for V and 1 base for J; bases not matched to a gene: 6. The CDR3 runs 16 residues.

The chain combines TRBV5-1 with TRBJ2-5; the D is unclear. Germline V CDR1 and CDR2: SGHRS, YFSETQ. V lost 0 bases to trimming and J lost 4 bases, with 10 bases between them. The CDR3 loop spans 14 amino acids. CDR3 bases: TGCGCCAGCAGCTTGGAGGTTGCTGGAGAGACCCAGTACTTC. Protein product: CASSLEVAGETQYF.

The rearrangement links TRBV7-9 to TRBJ1-2; 9 bases map to TRBD1. This CDR3 spans 16 amino acids. Germline V gene data show CDR1 as SEHNR and CDR2 as FQNEAQ (reference sequence). V dropped 5 bases and J dropped 3; count of bases not matched to a gene: 10. CDR3 sequence (DNA): TGTGCCAGCAGCCCAGGATTACAGGGGGCGGACTATGGCTACACCTTC. It yields the protein CASSPGLQGADYGYTF.

For this clone: Other DNA sequences in the same sample also yield this CDR3. The rearrangement joins TRBV18 to TRBJ2-7; a weak D match, TRBD2 (7 bases). The germline V and J ends were trimmed by 2 bases and 1 base, with 12 bases remaining between them. The V gene's germline CDR1 is KGHSH and CDR2 LQKENI. The CDR3 sequence is 15 residues long. This CDR3 reads CASSPGGGSSYEQYF. CDR3 coding DNA: TGTGCCAGCTCACCAGGGGGGGGCTCATCCTACGAGCAGTACTTC.

This clone was picked up one time. The chain has TRBV10-1 and TRBJ2-1; 9 bases match TRBD2. Germline loops: CDR1 WNHNN, CDR2 SYGVQD (reference sequence). The CDR3 is 14 amino acids. The V gene end was trimmed by 5 bases and the J gene end by 4 bases; junction bases not matched to a gene: 3. CDR3 amino acids: CASSRTSAYNEQFF. CDR3 bases: TGCGCCAGCAGTAGGACTAGCGCGTACAATGAGCAGTTCTTC.

The rearrangement links TRBV6-5 to TRBJ2-7; D could derive from TRBD1 or TRBD2 (5 bases each). Trimming took 2 bases from V and 0 from J, leaving 11 bases between them. The germline gives CDR1 MNHEY, CDR2 SVGAGI. The CDR3 consists of 15 residues. The CDR3 loop is CASSYQGADSYEQYF. The DNA of the CDR3 is TGTGCCAGCAGTTACCAGGGAGCCGACTCCTACGAGCAGTACTTC.

A note on this clone: This CDR3 is also generated by other DNA sequences in the sample. V gene TRBV5-4 combines with J gene TRBJ2-2; D is unclear. The CDR3 is 14 residues long. V lost 0 bases and J lost 2, with 5 bases in between. In germline, CDR1 is SGHNT, CDR2 YYREEE (reference sequence). CDR3 residues: CASSLDINTGELFF. The CDR3, as DNA: TGTGCCAGCAGCTTGGACATTAACACCGGGGAGCTGTTTTTT.

V is TRBV6-1 and J is TRBJ1-6; D unresolved. Germline V CDR1 and CDR2: MNHNS, SASEGT. Trimming removed 7 bases at V and 5 bases at J, with 12 bases between. The CDR3 sequence is 14 residues long. As DNA, the CDR3 is TGTGCCAGCATAGTGAAAGGAAATAATTCACCCCTCCACTTT. Its protein product is CASIVKGNNSPLHF.

The DNA of the CDR3 is TGCGCCAGCACCCCGACATGGAGGACAGGCGGCGGCTACACCTTC. As protein: CASTPTWRTGGGYTF. This chain links TRBV5-1 with TRBJ1-2, with 7 bases that match TRBD1. Germline CDR1 SGHRS, CDR2 YFSETQ. The CDR3 runs to 15 residues. V shed 6 bases and J 8 bases; nucleotides not matched to a gene: 16.

V gene TRBV5-1 combines with J gene TRBJ2-3; 8 nucleotides align to TRBD2. The CDR3 is 15 residues long. CDR1 is SGHRS and CDR2 is YFSETQ in the germline V gene. After removal of 2 bases from V and 4 bases from J, the junction contained 6 bases not matched to a gene. This chain's CDR3 is CASSLIAGNPDTQYF. The CDR3 DNA reads as TGCGCCAGCAGCTTAATAGCGGGGAATCCAGATACGCAGTATTTT. Full variable domain (outside the CDR3, taken from reference TRBV5-1 and TRBJ2-3): KAGVTQTPRYLIKTRGQQVTLSCSPISGHRSVSWYQQTPGQGLQFLFEYFSETQRNKGNFPGRFSGRQFSNSRSEMNVSTLELGDSALYLCASSLIAGNPDTQYFGPGTRLTVL.

This chain joins TRBV2 and TRBJ1-2; a possible D gene is TRBD1 (5 bases). Germline V gene sequence: CDR1 SNHLY, CDR2 FYNNEI. With 4 bases removed from V and 0 bases from J, the gap between germline ends came to 12 bases. The CDR3 covers 15 residues. In DNA form, the CDR3 reads TGTGCCAGCAGTGCCCGTCCGACAGCTAACTATGGCTACACCTTC. Amino acid sequence: CASSARPTANYGYTF.

This chain joins TRBV11-3 and TRBJ1-1; D ambiguous. V was trimmed by 7 bases and J by 1 base, leaving 10 bases between them. The CDR3 totals 13 residues. Looked up from germline, CDR1 is SGHNT and CDR2 is YENEEA. CDR3 DNA: TGTGCCAGCACGCCATTATCGAACACTGAAGCTTTCTTT. Translated, it gives CASTPLSNTEAFF.

The chain couples TRBV18 to TRBJ2-7; D is possibly TRBD1 or TRBD2 (5 bases each). V gave up 3 bases and J gave up 5 bases, with 20 bases separating them. The CDR3 extends over 16 amino acids. The germline gives CDR1 KGHSH, CDR2 LQKENI. CDR3 in amino acids: CASSPTGAGSVHEQYF. CDR3 bases: TGTGCCAGCTCACCCACCGGGGCAGGGTCAGTCCACGAGCAGTACTTC.

Worth noting for this clone: Other DNA sequences of this sample code for an identical CDR3. V gene TRBV28 combines with J gene TRBJ1-5; no clear D gene. CDR1 and CDR2 (germline): MDHEN, SYDVKM. V shed 3 bases and J shed 3 bases, with 6 bases lying between them. This CDR3 is 13 amino acids long. In DNA, the CDR3 is TGTGCCAGCAGTTTGGGGAACAATCAGCCCCAGCATTTT. Translation gives CASSLGNNQPQHF.